This is a list of T cell receptor beta chains from one sample in a study of cytomegalovirus exposure and HLA in healthy donors. TCRdb's table, derived via immunoSEQ multiplex PCR, lists solely in-frame clones and lacks some. The repertoire includes fewer than 200,000 clones, roughly 80% of them detected once, and roughly 13% sits in the top ten. Sequencing was performed on PBMCs. The receptors stem from a woman between 50 and 59 years old in good health and CMV-seronegative. CDR3s leave out the opening cysteine and the closing phenylalanine or tryptophan. Clone size is not always given. Where it is, it says once, few, many or a class for expanded clones.

.	TRBV6-5	ASSSQQGPYGYT
.	TRBV10-3	AISEIPQTVGSYNEQF
.	TRBV5-1	ASSSPEGYEQY
.	TRBV11-2	ASSFGLAGASRGELF
.	TRBV28	ASSQTREKLF
.	TRBV7-2	ASSLSDTQY
.	TRBV4-1	ASSLAGGYTDTQY
.	TRBV28	ASSLRTVEAF
.	TRBV28	ASSLEAVDTIY
few	TRBV4-2	ASSQDFSGGYNEQF
.	TRBV7-2	ASSLGSSGYFDTQY
.	TRBV19	ASSISGRAMNTEAF
.	TRBV28	ASRRDNSYEQY
.	TRBV9	VSSVGLAGEVGELF
few	TRBV11-2	ASSLARGIGNTEAF
.	TRBV13	ASSSGLAVGNEQF
few	TRBV6-5	ASSWTSGTDTQY
.	TRBV11-2	ASSGQGAPEQF
.	TRBV29-1	SVRTGEMNTEAF
.	TRBV7-2	ASSPYAGSTGNTIY
once	TRBV15	ATSRIWGDGRKETQY
few	TRBV6-1	ASSEGTSSSYNEQF
.	TRBV7-9	ASSAGADQPQH
.	TRBV28	ASIDPRGNEQF
.	TRBV15	ATSRRTGANEKLF
.	TRBV7-2	ASSQTGGSGANVLT
.	TRBV6-4	ASSDGRTDTQY
.	TRBV6-4	ASRANRANTEAF
.	TRBV7-8	ASSLGGAAF
.	TRBV28	ASSHRPSRRANVLT
.	TRBV7-3	ASRLTGGFRETQY